This T cell receptor beta chain was obtained from a study of cytomegalovirus exposure and HLA in healthy donors. V shed 5 bases, J shed 1 base, and the junction held 1 base outside the gene matches. The CDR3 runs to 15 residues. From germline, CDR1 is MNHEY and CDR2 SVGAGI. This PCR relied on a set of 60 Vbeta primers and 13 Jbeta primers. Using immunoSEQ multiplex PCR, the repertoire was profiled, and TCRdb retains in-frame clones only, with some absent. The profile shows fewer than 200,000 clones, approximately 77% of them singletons. What was sequenced was PBMCs. The gene calls are TRBV6-5 and TRBJ2-1, with 11 bases lining up with TRBD1. This receptor was identified in a male donor in good health and CMV-seronegative. CDR3 coding DNA: TGTGCCAGCAGTGGGACAGGGGGATCCTACAATGAGCAGTTCTTC. This translates into CASSGTGGSYNEQFF.